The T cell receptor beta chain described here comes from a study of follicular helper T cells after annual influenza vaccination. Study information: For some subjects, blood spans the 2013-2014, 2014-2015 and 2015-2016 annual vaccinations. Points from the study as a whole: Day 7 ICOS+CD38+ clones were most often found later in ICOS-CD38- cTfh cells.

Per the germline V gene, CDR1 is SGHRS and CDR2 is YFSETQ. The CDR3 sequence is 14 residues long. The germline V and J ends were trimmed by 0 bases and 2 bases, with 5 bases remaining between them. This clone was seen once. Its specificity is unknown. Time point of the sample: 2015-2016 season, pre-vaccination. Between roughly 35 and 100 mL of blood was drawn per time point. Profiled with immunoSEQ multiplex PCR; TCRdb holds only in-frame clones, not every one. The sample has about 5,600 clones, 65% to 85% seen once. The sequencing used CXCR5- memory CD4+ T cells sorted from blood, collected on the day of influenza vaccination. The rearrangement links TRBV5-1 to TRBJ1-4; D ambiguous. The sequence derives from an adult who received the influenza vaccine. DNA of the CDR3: TGCGCCAGCAGCTTGGAGGGCACTAATGAAAAACTGTTTTTT. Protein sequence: CASSLEGTNEKLFF.